What follows is one TCR beta chain and its context. Its antigen remains unknown. 13 Jbeta primers and 60 Vbeta primers were used for the PCR. Measured with immunoSEQ multiplex PCR; TCRdb has only the in-frame clones, and not every one. Here the sample spans about 120,000 clones, roughly 80% being singletons. The sample belongs to a study of cytomegalovirus exposure and HLA in healthy donors. Study-wide points: Per published reports, the classifier diagnosed cytomegalovirus status with high specificity and sensitivity. In vitro work confirmed that a few CMV-associated chains recognize CMV antigens.

Germline V gives CDR1 SGHRS, CDR2 YFSETQ. Trimming at V came to 2 bases and at J to 2 bases, leaving 3 bases not matched to a gene. This CDR3 region has 15 residues. The receptor was isolated from a man in his thirties or forties in good health and CMV-seronegative. V usage is TRBV5-1 and J usage is TRBJ2-5; 10 bases align to TRBD2. The sample taken for sequencing was PBMCs. CDR3 region: CASSLRTSGQETQYF. CDR3 bases: TGCGCCAGCAGCTTACGGACTAGCGGACAAGAGACCCAGTACTTC.